The 18 T cell receptor beta chains below come from one sample, sequenced in a study of control samples from healthy donors and cancer patients. Clones were read by immunoSEQ multiplex PCR, and TCRdb kept only the in-frame ones, dropping some. Of about 96,000 clones listed, 80% to 95% were seen once; the top ten hold 8%. The sequenced material came from blood. These TCRs come from a young man in good health.

The rearrangement joins TRBV30 to TRBJ2-1, with 8 nucleotides matching TRBD2. Germline trimming cut 0 bases from V and 8 bases from J; bases unmatched to any gene: 12. This CDR3 comprises 16 residues. Germline-derived CDR1 and CDR2 are GTSNPN and SVGIG (reference sequence). CDR3 coding DNA: TGTGCCTGGAGTGTAGGGCTAGCGGGTGTCATGGATGAGCAGTTCTTC. Translating gives CAWSVGLAGVMDEQFF.

This sequence joins TRBV18 and TRBJ1-5, with D perhaps TRBD1 (5 bases). The V and J ends lost 2 bases and 2 bases respectively, with 7 bases between them. The length of the CDR3 is 14 residues. Per germline, CDR1 KGHSH and CDR2 LQKENI. CDR3: CASSPLGGNQPQHF. The DNA of the CDR3 is TGTGCCAGCTCACCATTGGGGGGCAATCAGCCCCAGCATTTT.

CDR3 loop: CASSPPVDRELFF. Here the CDR3 DNA reads TGCGCCAGCAGCCCCCCGGTAGACCGGGAGCTGTTTTTT. The J gene is TRBJ2-2, the V gene TRBV5-1; D uncertain. The CDR3 runs 13 residues. The V gene's germline CDR1 is SGHRS and CDR2 YFSETQ. The V end was cut by 4 bases, the J end by 9 bases, with 13 bases between.

This rearrangement joins TRBV2 to TRBJ2-1, with D unresolved. The CDR3 length is 12 residues. CDR1 and CDR2 (germline): SNHLY, FYNNEI. Trimming left V 9 bases short and J 5 bases short, with 11 bases between. CDR3 bases: TGTGCCAGTACCTCGGTTCACAATGAGCAGTTCTTC. Translating it yields CASTSVHNEQFF.

This clone was observed once. The V and J genes are TRBV5-8 and TRBJ1-6; 9 nucleotides match TRBD1. The CDR3 length is 14 residues. Trimming took 5 bases from V and 3 from J; bases not matched to a gene: 0. Germline V gene lookup returns CDR1 SGHTS and CDR2 YDEGEE. The CDR3 spells CASRGQGYNSPLHF. The CDR3 nucleotides are TGTGCCAGCAGGGGACAGGGCTATAATTCACCCCTCCACTTT.

The chain links TRBV7-2 to TRBJ1-2; 9 nucleotides match TRBD1. This CDR3 has 15 amino acids. Germline V gene data show CDR1 as SGHTA and CDR2 as FQGNSA. The junction had 11 bases not matched to a gene; V was cut back by 5 bases and J by 7 bases. This CDR3 reads CASSPPQGAGGGYTF. The DNA for the CDR3 is TGTGCCAGCAGCCCCCCACAGGGGGCAGGTGGTGGCTACACCTTC.

The chain couples TRBV13 to TRBJ1-2; a possible D gene is TRBD1 (6 bases). Trimming stripped 2 bases from V and 8 bases from J, with 12 bases between. CDR3 length: 13 amino acids. CDR1 and CDR2 (germline): PRHDT, FYEKMQ (reference sequence). The DNA for the CDR3 is TGTGCCAGCAGCTTAATGGGGGGCGGAGGCTACACCTTC. As protein: CASSLMGGGGYTF.

This rearrangement joins TRBV18 to TRBJ1-2; no clear D gene. V lost 3 bases and J lost 1, with 12 bases in between. The CDR3 is 15 amino acids. Germline assignment: CDR1 KGHSH and CDR2 LQKENI. CDR3 residues: CASSPSPGYNYGYTF. The CDR3 DNA reads TGTGCCAGCTCACCGAGTCCCGGGTATAACTATGGCTACACCTTC. Looking up the rest from reference TRBV18 and TRBJ1-2 gives the full variable domain: NAGVMQNPRHLVRRRGQEARLRCSPMKGHSHVYWYRQLPEEGLKFMVYLQKENIIDESGMPKERFSAEFPKEGPSILRIQQVVRGDSAAYFCASSPSPGYNYGYTFGSGTRLTVV.

This clone has just one count. The chain recombines TRBV25-1 with TRBJ2-7; possible D gene TRBD1, 5 bases. The ends were cut back, 4 bases at V and 4 bases at J, with 17 bases in the middle. The CDR3 runs to 15 residues. From germline, CDR1 is MGHDK and CDR2 SYGVNS. The CDR3 DNA reads as TGTGCCAGCAGTGGACAAACAGGCTCTGGGTACGAGCAGTACTTC. Its translation: CASSGQTGSGYEQYF.

J is TRBJ1-2 and V is TRBV10-2; 8 bases are shared with TRBD1. Germline CDR1 is WSHSY and CDR2 is SAAADI. CDR3 length equals 14 residues. J gave up 4 bases and V 6 bases, and 7 bases lay outside the gene matches. The CDR3: CASRVAGGSYGYTF. The CDR3 DNA sequence: TGCGCCAGCAGAGTGGCAGGGGGCTCCTATGGCTACACCTTC.

The CDR3: CASSELTREQYF. The CDR3 region has the DNA TGTGCCAGCAGCGAGCTTACAAGGGAGCAGTACTTC. The chain is built from TRBV5-4 and TRBJ2-7, with D uncertain. Trimming shortened V by 4 bases and J by 7 bases, and 12 bases separated the two germline ends. The CDR3 has 12 residues. Germline assignment: CDR1 SGHNT and CDR2 YYREEE (reference sequence).

This chain joins TRBV6-6 and TRBJ1-4; 7 bases map to TRBD1. CDR3 length: 14 residues. In germline, CDR1 is MNHNY, CDR2 SVGAGI (reference sequence). The junction had 5 bases not matched to a gene; V was cut back by 6 bases and J by 4 bases. The CDR3 DNA follows: TGTGCCAGCAGGGAGACAGGGTTTAATGAAAAACTGTTTTTT. This codes for CASRETGFNEKLFF.

The chain recombines TRBV15 with TRBJ1-1; a possible D gene is TRBD1 (5 bases). V was cut by 0 bases and J by 8 bases, with 10 bases left in between. The CDR3 has 13 residues. The germline gives CDR1 LNHNV, CDR2 YYDKDF (reference sequence). In nucleotides, the CDR3 is TGTGCCACCAGCAGAGATTTTCGACAGGAAGCTTTCTTT. This gives the protein CATSRDFRQEAFF.

The chain uses TRBV10-3 and TRBJ2-7, with D perhaps matching TRBD2 (5 bases). Trimming cost V 4 bases and J 7 bases, with 8 bases left between them. CDR1 ENHRY and CDR2 SYGVKD come from the germline V gene. This CDR3 is 11 amino acids long. CDR3 region: CAISGGGEQYF. The CDR3 DNA sequence: TGTGCCATCAGTGGAGGAGGTGAGCAGTACTTC.

The V call is TRBV11-2, the J call TRBJ2-4; D gene unclear. V lost 1 base to trimming and J lost 3 bases, with 7 bases between them. Germline CDR1 reads SGHAT; CDR2 reads FQNNGV. This CDR3 has 14 residues. DNA of the CDR3: TGTGCCAGCAGCTTAGGACGGGTCAAAAACATTCAGTACTTC. Residues: CASSLGRVKNIQYF.

This chain connects TRBV4-1 to TRBJ2-5; D not certain. Germline V gene lookup returns CDR1 MGHRA and CDR2 YSYEKL. The CDR3 is 14 amino acids. The germline V and J ends were trimmed by 3 bases and 5 bases, with 13 bases remaining between them. The CDR3 DNA reads as TGCGCCAGCAGCCATCCGACCGATGGGGAGACCCAGTACTTC. Encoded protein: CASSHPTDGETQYF.

This chain joins TRBV5-5 and TRBJ1-1; 8 nucleotides align to TRBD1. Per the germline V gene, CDR1 is SGHKS and CDR2 is YYEKEE (reference sequence). Germline trimming cut 4 bases from V and 1 base from J; bases unmatched to any gene: 3. The CDR3 has 14 residues. CDR3 coding DNA: TGTGCCAGCAGCCCAGGACAGGGGAACACTGAAGCTTTCTTT. It codes for CASSPGQGNTEAFF.

V usage is TRBV6-5 and J usage is TRBJ2-1; TRBD2 matches at 8 bases. The CDR3 contains 14 residues. The J segment lost 8 bases and the V segment lost 7 bases, leaving 10 bases of the junction unmatched. Germline V CDR1 and CDR2: MNHEY, SVGAGI. The CDR3 coding sequence is TGTGCCAGCATTCTTGGAGCGGGGGCAGATGAGCAGTTCTTC. The encoded protein is CASILGAGADEQFF.